Listed below are T cell receptor beta chains from one sample, sequenced in a study of a mutant IDH1 vaccine in newly diagnosed glioma. Profiled with immunoSEQ multiplex PCR; TCRdb holds only in-frame clones, not every one. The sample records 75,000 to 100,000 clones, approximately 90% being singletons. The starting material was PBMCs, obtained from a glioma patient treated with radiotherapy, temozolomide or both. Receptors originate from a woman aged 45 to 65 with glioma. CDR3s include the opening cysteine and the closing phenylalanine or tryptophan. The D gene is left open where the match is weak. Rows may omit the clone size; those that give it use once, few, many or a size class.

D gene	V gene	clone size	J gene	CDR3 protein	CDR3 DNA
NA	TRBV19	NA	TRBJ1-2	CASSIVGAYGYTF	TGTGCCAGTAGTATTGTGGGGGCCTATGGCTACACCTTC
TRBD2	TRBV7-3	NA	TRBJ2-2	CASSPWASGRSGELFF	TGTGCCAGCAGCCCTTGGGCTAGCGGGAGGAGCGGGGAGCTGTTTTTT
NA	TRBV5-1	once	TRBJ1-1	CASSLAQFTEAFF	TGCGCCAGCAGCTTGGCCCAATTCACTGAAGCTTTCTTT
TRBD2	TRBV2	NA	TRBJ2-1	CASVRDSGRAYEIEQFF	TGTGCCAGCGTCCGAGATAGCGGGAGGGCCTACGAGATTGAGCAGTTCTTC
NA	TRBV20-1	NA	TRBJ2-5	CSAPRVETQYF	TGCAGTGCTCCTCGAGTGGAGACCCAGTACTTC
NA	TRBV9	NA	TRBJ2-5	CASSAGGRGQLRTQYF	TGTGCCAGCAGCGCGGGTGGGCGGGGACAGCTGAGGACCCAGTACTTC
TRBD2	TRBV19	NA	TRBJ2-1	CASRYAGVYNEQFF	TGTGCCAGTCGGTATGCGGGAGTCTACAATGAGCAGTTCTTC
NA	TRBV6-5	NA	TRBJ1-2	CASSYAPRGGYTF	TGTGCCAGCAGTTACGCGCCCAGGGGCGGCTACACCTTC
TRBD2	TRBV27	NA	TRBJ2-5	CASSLFSGLAGGGEETQYF	TGTGCCAGCAGTTTATTTTCGGGGCTAGCGGGAGGAGGGGAAGAGACCCAGTACTTC
NA	TRBV7-9	NA	TRBJ2-1	CASSSKVYNEQFF	TGTGCCAGCAGCTCCAAAGTCTACAATGAGCAGTTCTTC
TRBD1	TRBV28	NA	TRBJ1-5	CASSLGGTGGLGNQPQHF	TGTGCCAGCAGTTTGGGGGGGACAGGGGGCTTGGGCAATCAGCCCCAGCATTTT
TRBD2	TRBV9	NA	TRBJ2-1	CASSVGDRAAGGPDEQFF	TGTGCCAGCAGCGTAGGCGACAGGGCGGCGGGAGGGCCGGATGAGCAGTTCTTC
NA	TRBV7-8	NA	TRBJ2-5	CASSPRETQYF	TGTGCCAGCAGCCCAAGGGAGACCCAGTACTTC
NA	TRBV27	NA	TRBJ1-2	CASSGRSNYGYTF	TGTGCCAGCAGCGGGCGGTCTAACTATGGCTACACCTTC
TRBD2	TRBV4-2	NA	TRBJ2-1	CASSLMTSGAYNEQFF	TGTGCCAGCAGCCTGATGACTAGCGGGGCTTACAATGAGCAGTTCTTC
TRBD2	TRBV9	NA	TRBJ2-1	CASSVFGLAGVNEQFF	TGTGCCAGCAGCGTATTCGGACTAGCGGGAGTCAATGAGCAGTTCTTC
NA	TRBV28	NA	TRBJ1-1	CASSVGREAFF	TGTGCCAGCAGCGTCGGGCGTGAAGCTTTCTTT
TRBD2	TRBV15	once	TRBJ2-1	CATSRDYTGGPNEQFF	TGTGCCACCAGCAGAGATTACACGGGAGGGCCCAATGAGCAGTTCTTC
NA	TRBV11-2	NA	TRBJ1-2	CASSLGLDYGYTF	TGTGCCAGCAGCTTAGGACTGGACTATGGCTACACCTTC
NA	TRBV28	NA	TRBJ2-1	CASSLQYNEQFF	TGTGCCAGCAGTTTGCAATACAATGAGCAGTTCTTC
NA	TRBV28	NA	TRBJ2-7	CASTSTGTYEQYF	TGTGCCAGCACCTCAACAGGGACCTACGAGCAGTACTTC
TRBD1	TRBV2	NA	TRBJ1-5	CPPRQGPYSNQPQHF	TGTCCCCCCAGACAGGGCCCTTATAGCAATCAGCCCCAGCATTTT
TRBD2	TRBV7-8	NA	TRBJ2-7	CASSSGLVLYEQYF	TGTGCCAGCAGCTCCGGACTAGTATTATACGAGCAGTACTTC
TRBD2	TRBV5-5	NA	TRBJ2-1	CASSIRTGLADHYNEQFF	TGTGCCAGCAGCATTAGGACCGGACTAGCGGATCACTACAATGAGCAGTTCTTC
NA	TRBV6-5	NA	TRBJ1-4	CASSSTGNANEKLFF	TGTGCCAGCAGTTCAACAGGGAATGCTAATGAAAAACTGTTTTTT
TRBD2	TRBV7-9	NA	TRBJ2-5	CASSLGRTSGSGETQYF	TGTGCCAGCAGCTTAGGTCGAACTAGCGGGAGCGGGGAGACCCAGTACTTC
NA	TRBV5-1	NA	TRBJ2-2	CASSLSGNTGELFF	TGCGCCAGCAGCTTGTCAGGGAACACCGGGGAGCTGTTTTTT
NA	TRBV10-3	NA	TRBJ2-7	CAIGQTYEQYF	TGTGCCATCGGACAGACCTACGAGCAGTACTTC
NA	TRBV6-5	NA	TRBJ1-2	CASSYGGYGYTF	TGTGCCAGCAGTTACGGCGGCTATGGCTACACCTTC
TRBD2	TRBV5-1	once	TRBJ2-1	CASSLGLAGGNNEQFF	TGCGCCAGCAGCTTGGGACTAGCGGGAGGTAATAATGAGCAGTTCTTC
TRBD2	TRBV11-2	NA	TRBJ2-3	CASSLAAGGPVGTQYF	TGTGCCAGCAGCTTAGCCGCGGGAGGGCCGGTGGGTACGCAGTATTTT
NA	TRBV6-5	NA	TRBJ1-5	CASTKQGFQPQHF	TGTGCCAGCACTAAACAGGGTTTTCAGCCCCAGCATTTT
TRBD2	TRBV5-5	NA	TRBJ2-7	CASSFLGGSAGDYEQYF	TGTGCCAGCAGCTTCTTGGGCGGATCAGCGGGGGACTACGAGCAGTACTTC
NA	TRBV18	NA	TRBJ2-2	CASSPGTDTGELFF	TGTGCCAGCTCTCCTGGGACGGACACCGGGGAGCTGTTTTTT
NA	TRBV5-8	NA	TRBJ1-1	CASRLPRSLRNTEAFF	TGTGCCAGCAGACTACCCCGGAGCCTCCGGAACACTGAAGCTTTCTTT
NA	TRBV2	NA	TRBJ2-1	CASSVELYNEQFF	TGTGCCAGCAGTGTGGAACTATACAATGAGCAGTTCTTC
TRBD1	TRBV30	NA	TRBJ1-1	CAWTGAYRGIVTEAFF	TGTGCCTGGACGGGGGCCTACAGGGGAATCGTCACTGAAGCTTTCTTT
NA	TRBV29-1	NA	TRBJ2-5	CSGFWRQETQYF	TGCAGCGGGTTCTGGCGGCAAGAGACCCAGTACTTC
NA	TRBV18	NA	TRBJ1-2	CASAPEGNYGYTF	TGTGCCAGCGCCCCAGAAGGCAACTATGGCTACACCTTC
NA	TRBV21-1	NA	TRBJ1-1	CASRRGRYTIRTEAFF	TGTGCCAGCAGACGCGGCCGCTACACAATTCGCACTGAAGCTTTCTTT
NA	TRBV5-5	NA	TRBJ2-1	CASSLYRVNEQFF	TGTGCCAGCAGCTTGTACAGGGTCAATGAGCAGTTCTTC
NA	TRBV10-1	NA	TRBJ2-1	CASSGRASSYNEQFF	TGCGCCAGCAGTGGCCGGGCAAGCTCCTACAATGAGCAGTTCTTC
NA	TRBV30	NA	TRBJ1-1	CAWSLLNTEAFF	TGTGCCTGGAGTTTGTTGAACACTGAAGCTTTCTTT
NA	TRBV5-1	NA	TRBJ1-4	CASSLKPGEKLFF	TGCGCCAGCAGCTTGAAACCGGGGGAAAAACTGTTTTTT
NA	TRBV2	NA	TRBJ2-7	CASEGGVGSYEQYF	TGTGCCAGTGAAGGGGGAGTCGGCTCCTACGAGCAGTACTTC
TRBD1	TRBV5-1	NA	TRBJ1-1	CASSLYWDRGPVLGTEAFF	TGCGCCAGCAGCTTGTATTGGGACAGGGGGCCCGTTTTAGGCACTGAAGCTTTCTTT